The 2 T cell receptor beta chains presented below share a single source sample, sequenced in a study of beta chain features in type 1 diabetes. Expressed TCRB transcripts were sequenced, since all the RNA that had been isolated was reverse transcribed. Sequencing was performed with immunoSEQ multiplex PCR; in TCRdb, only in-frame clones are kept and a portion is missing. The profile shows roughly 450,000 clones, more than 11% of them singletons. Sequencing used naive CD4+ T cells from blood. These TCRs come from a man aged 25-45 years in good health.

This rearrangement joins TRBV7-2 to TRBJ2-5; D perhaps matches TRBD1 (6 bases). Per the germline V gene, CDR1 is SGHTA and CDR2 is FQGNSA. There are 16 residues in the CDR3. With 2 bases removed from V and 10 bases from J, the gap between germline ends came to 23 bases. The CDR3: CASSLTPRDNSLGQYF. The CDR3 nucleotides are TGTGCCAGCAGCTTAACTCCCCGGGACAATTCTTTAGGCCAGTACTTC.

The chain links TRBV11-2 to TRBJ2-5; D is ambiguous. Germline V gene data show CDR1 as SGHAT and CDR2 as FQNNGV. CDR3 size: 14 residues. The germline V and J ends were trimmed by 0 bases and 4 bases, with 9 bases remaining between them. The CDR3, as DNA: TGTGCCAGCAGCTTAGAGGGTTTTGGAGAGACCCAGTACTTC. Its protein product is CASSLEGFGETQYF.